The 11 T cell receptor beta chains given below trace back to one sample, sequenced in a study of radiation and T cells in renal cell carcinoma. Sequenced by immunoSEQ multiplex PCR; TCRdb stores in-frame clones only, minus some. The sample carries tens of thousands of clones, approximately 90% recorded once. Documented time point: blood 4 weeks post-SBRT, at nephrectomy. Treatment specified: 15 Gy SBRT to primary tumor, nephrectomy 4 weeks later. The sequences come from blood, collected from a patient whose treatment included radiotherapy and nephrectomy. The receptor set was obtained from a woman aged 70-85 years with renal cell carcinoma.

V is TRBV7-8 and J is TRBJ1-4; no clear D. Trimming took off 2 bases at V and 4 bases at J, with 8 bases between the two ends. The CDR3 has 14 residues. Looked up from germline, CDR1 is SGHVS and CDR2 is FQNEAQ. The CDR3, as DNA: TGTGCCAGCAGCTTACTGAGCCTTAATGAAAAACTGTTTTTT. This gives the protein CASSLLSLNEKLFF.

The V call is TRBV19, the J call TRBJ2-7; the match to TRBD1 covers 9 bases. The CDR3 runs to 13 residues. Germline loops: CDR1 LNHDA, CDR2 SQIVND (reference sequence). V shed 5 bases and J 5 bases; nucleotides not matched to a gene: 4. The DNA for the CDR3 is TGTGCCAGTAGTCGGGACAGGGCTAACGAGCAGTACTTC. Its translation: CASSRDRANEQYF.

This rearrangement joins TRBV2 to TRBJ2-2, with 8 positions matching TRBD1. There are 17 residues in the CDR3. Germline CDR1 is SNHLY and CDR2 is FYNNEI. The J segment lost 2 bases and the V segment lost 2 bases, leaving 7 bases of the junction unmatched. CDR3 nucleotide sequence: TGTGCCAGCAGTGAAATAAGACAGGGGTTAAACACCGGGGAGCTGTTTTTT. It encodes CASSEIRQGLNTGELFF.

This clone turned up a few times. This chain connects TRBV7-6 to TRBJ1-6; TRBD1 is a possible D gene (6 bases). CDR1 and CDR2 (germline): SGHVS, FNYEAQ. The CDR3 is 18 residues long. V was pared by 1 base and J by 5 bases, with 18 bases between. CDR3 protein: CASSLGVRGRSNNSPLHF. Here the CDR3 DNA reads TGTGCCAGCAGCTTAGGGGTCCGGGGGCGGTCGAATAATTCACCCCTCCACTTT.

In nucleotides, the CDR3 is TGTGCCAGCAGCTTATGGGTTACTGGACTGGTGCCCTCCTACGAGCAGTACTTC. Translating it yields CASSLWVTGLVPSYEQYF. The V call is TRBV13, the J call TRBJ2-7; the D gene is possibly TRBD2 (5 bases). Germline CDR1 is PRHDT and CDR2 is FYEKMQ (reference sequence). The CDR3 contains 18 residues. The V end was cut by 2 bases, the J end by 0 bases, with 20 bases between.

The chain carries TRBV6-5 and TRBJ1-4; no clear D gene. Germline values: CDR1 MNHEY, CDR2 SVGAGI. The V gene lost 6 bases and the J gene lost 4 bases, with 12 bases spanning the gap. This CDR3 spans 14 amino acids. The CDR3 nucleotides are TGTGCCAGCAGCTTTTCGGGAGTTAATGAAAAACTGTTTTTT. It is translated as CASSFSGVNEKLFF.

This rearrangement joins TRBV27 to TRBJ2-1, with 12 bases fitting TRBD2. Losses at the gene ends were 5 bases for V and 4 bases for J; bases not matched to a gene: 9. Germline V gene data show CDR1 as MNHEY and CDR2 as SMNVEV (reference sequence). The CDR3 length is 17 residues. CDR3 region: CASSPRLTSGGYNEQFF. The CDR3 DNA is TGTGCCAGCAGTCCCCGATTGACTAGCGGGGGATACAATGAGCAGTTCTTC.

CDR3 bases: TGTGCCAGTAGTGGCAGGGGACGCACAGATACGCAGTATTTT. As protein: CASSGRGRTDTQYF. V is TRBV19 and J is TRBJ2-3; D is possibly TRBD1 (6 bases). The V end lost 5 bases, the J end lost 1 base, and 10 bases lay between the germline ends. Germline loops: CDR1 LNHDA, CDR2 SQIVND (reference sequence). The CDR3 contains 14 residues.

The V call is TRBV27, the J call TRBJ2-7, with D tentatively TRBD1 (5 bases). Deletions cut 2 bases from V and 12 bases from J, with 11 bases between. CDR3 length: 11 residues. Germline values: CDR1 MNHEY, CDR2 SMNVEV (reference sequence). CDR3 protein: CASSLGQGWYF. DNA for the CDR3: TGTGCCAGCAGTTTAGGCCAGGGATGGTACTTC.

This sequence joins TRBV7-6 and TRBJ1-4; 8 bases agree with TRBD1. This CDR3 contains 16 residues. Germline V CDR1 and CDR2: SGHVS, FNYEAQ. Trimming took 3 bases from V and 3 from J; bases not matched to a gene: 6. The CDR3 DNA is TGTGCCAGCAGCTTGAGGTCAGGGGGCCCTAATGAAAAACTGTTTTTT. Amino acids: CASSLRSGGPNEKLFF.

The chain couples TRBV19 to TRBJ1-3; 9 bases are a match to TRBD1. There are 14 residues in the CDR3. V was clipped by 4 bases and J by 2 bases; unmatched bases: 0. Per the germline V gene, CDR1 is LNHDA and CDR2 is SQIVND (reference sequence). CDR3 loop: CASSRTGAGNTIYF. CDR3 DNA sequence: TGTGCCAGTAGTAGGACAGGGGCTGGAAACACCATATATTTT.